These T cell receptor beta chains were read from a single sample in a study of blood T cell repertoires in COVID-19. Profiled with immunoSEQ multiplex PCR; TCRdb holds only in-frame clones, not every one. The data contain some 250,000 clones, about 88% of them seen just once; the ten biggest clones take up about 7.1%. The source material was peripheral blood. Source of these receptors: a woman between 70 and 85 years old with active or convalescent COVID-19. The CDR3 runs from the conserved cysteine through the conserved F or W. A D gene is named only where the DNA matches it firmly. Where a row states a size, it is once, few, many or the class of an expanded clone; other rows omit it.

CDR3 protein: CASSVRGQVYGYTF; CDR3 DNA: TGTGCCAGCAGTGTACGAGGACAGGTCTATGGCTACACCTTC; V gene: TRBV28; clone size: few; J gene: TRBJ1-2; D gene: TRBD1
CDR3 protein: CASSLADRLGQETQYF; CDR3 DNA: TGTGCCAGCAGCTTAGCGGACAGGCTCGGGCAAGAGACCCAGTACTTC; V gene: TRBV7-2; clone size: -; J gene: TRBJ2-5; D gene: TRBD1
CDR3 protein: CASSLNLSGELFF; CDR3 DNA: TGCGCCAGCAGCTTAAATCTGTCCGGGGAGCTGTTTTTT; V gene: TRBV5-1; clone size: once; J gene: TRBJ2-2; D gene: -
CDR3 protein: CATSDFRLAGHRAGELFF; CDR3 DNA: TGTGCCACCAGTGATTTTCGACTAGCGGGCCATAGGGCCGGGGAGCTGTTTTTT; V gene: TRBV24-1; clone size: -; J gene: TRBJ2-2; D gene: TRBD2
CDR3 protein: CASFDRAGREPQHF; CDR3 DNA: TGTGCCAGTTTCGACAGGGCCGGTAGAGAGCCCCAGCATTTT; V gene: TRBV19; clone size: few; J gene: TRBJ1-5; D gene: TRBD1
CDR3 protein: CASRIQSGTQYF; CDR3 DNA: TGTGCCAGCAGAATACAGAGTGGGACCCAGTACTTC; V gene: TRBV12-3/TRBV12-4; clone size: -; J gene: TRBJ2-5; D gene: -
CDR3 protein: CASSYGPGQGAREQYF; CDR3 DNA: TGTGCCAGCAGCTATGGGCCGGGACAGGGGGCAAGGGAGCAGTACTTC; V gene: TRBV5-6; clone size: once; J gene: TRBJ2-7; D gene: TRBD1
CDR3 protein: CSVAGTGIEGYTF; CDR3 DNA: TGCAGCGTTGCCGGGACAGGGATAGAAGGCTACACCTTC; V gene: TRBV29-1; clone size: few; J gene: TRBJ1-2; D gene: TRBD1
CDR3 protein: CASSLQTSGEKLFF; CDR3 DNA: TGTGCCAGCAGCCTACAGACCTCAGGTGAAAAACTGTTTTTT; V gene: TRBV5-5; clone size: -; J gene: TRBJ1-4; D gene: -
CDR3 protein: CASSLSTGGNTEAFF; CDR3 DNA: TGTGCCAGCAGCTTATCGACAGGGGGGAACACTGAAGCTTTCTTT; V gene: TRBV7-9; clone size: -; J gene: TRBJ1-1; D gene: TRBD1
CDR3 protein: CASSQDSPGAKNIQYF; CDR3 DNA: TGCGCCAGCAGCCAAGATTCGCCCGGGGCCAAAAACATTCAGTACTTC; V gene: TRBV4-3; clone size: -; J gene: TRBJ2-4; D gene: -
CDR3 protein: CASSFNGGVAEQYF; CDR3 DNA: TGTGCCAGCAGCTTTAATGGGGGCGTTGCCGAGCAGTACTTC; V gene: TRBV11-3; clone size: -; J gene: TRBJ2-7; D gene: -
CDR3 protein: CASTQWTGREGLFF; CDR3 DNA: TGTGCCAGCACCCAGTGGACAGGGAGGGAGGGACTGTTTTTT; V gene: TRBV11-2; clone size: few; J gene: TRBJ1-4; D gene: TRBD1
CDR3 protein: CASGGQRGYTF; CDR3 DNA: TGTGCCAGCGGGGGACAGAGGGGCTACACCTTC; V gene: TRBV7-9; clone size: -; J gene: TRBJ1-2; D gene: TRBD1
CDR3 protein: CASSQTAVYEQYF; CDR3 DNA: TGTGCCAGCTCCCAGACAGCAGTCTACGAGCAGTACTTC; V gene: TRBV18; clone size: -; J gene: TRBJ2-7; D gene: -
CDR3 protein: CTSRTTGEDGLFF; CDR3 DNA: TGCACCAGCAGAACCACAGGGGAGGATGGACTGTTTTTT; V gene: TRBV1; clone size: -; J gene: TRBJ1-4; D gene: -
CDR3 protein: CASRIGADPISGYTF; CDR3 DNA: TGTGCCAGCAGGATAGGGGCAGACCCAATTTCGGGCTACACCTTC; V gene: TRBV6-5; clone size: -; J gene: TRBJ1-2; D gene: -
CDR3 protein: CASSEISQGALGETQYF; CDR3 DNA: TGTGCCAGCAGTGAAATCTCCCAGGGGGCGCTTGGAGAGACCCAGTACTTC; V gene: TRBV2; clone size: -; J gene: TRBJ2-5; D gene: TRBD1
CDR3 protein: CASSPRRGGPGGTDTQYF; CDR3 DNA: TGTGCCAGCAGTCCTAGGCGTGGGGGCCCGGGTGGGACAGATACGCAGTATTTT; V gene: TRBV27; clone size: -; J gene: TRBJ2-3; D gene: -
CDR3 protein: CASSPLAPITDTQYF; CDR3 DNA: TGTGCCAGCTCACCCCTAGCGCCGATCACAGATACGCAGTATTTT; V gene: TRBV18; clone size: -; J gene: TRBJ2-3; D gene: -
CDR3 protein: CASSQGTDTQYF; CDR3 DNA: TGTGCCAGCAGTCAGGGCACAGATACGCAGTATTTT; V gene: TRBV6-5; clone size: -; J gene: TRBJ2-3; D gene: -
CDR3 protein: CASSPVRTGLAVYGYTF; CDR3 DNA: TGTGCCAGCAGCCCCGTCAGGACAGGGCTTGCGGTCTATGGCTACACCTTC; V gene: TRBV3-1/TRBV3-2; clone size: -; J gene: TRBJ1-2; D gene: TRBD1
CDR3 protein: CASSSGQRHQPQHF; CDR3 DNA: TGTGCCAGCAGCTCGGGACAGCGGCATCAGCCCCAGCATTTT; V gene: TRBV6-5; clone size: -; J gene: TRBJ1-5; D gene: TRBD1
CDR3 protein: CASSLGAPGNSPLHF; CDR3 DNA: TGTGCCAGCAGCTTAGGGGCCCCTGGGAATTCACCCCTCCACTTT; V gene: TRBV7-2; clone size: -; J gene: TRBJ1-6; D gene: -
CDR3 protein: CASSLIRIYGYTF; CDR3 DNA: TGTGCCAGCAGCTTAATCAGAATATATGGCTACACCTTC; V gene: TRBV11-2; clone size: -; J gene: TRBJ1-2; D gene: -
CDR3 protein: CASTQGSAPSYNEQFF; CDR3 DNA: TGTGCCAGCACCCAGGGGTCCGCTCCTTCCTACAATGAGCAGTTCTTC; V gene: TRBV5-4; clone size: once; J gene: TRBJ2-1; D gene: -
CDR3 protein: CASSARSSYNSPLHF; CDR3 DNA: TGTGCCAGCAGCGCCCGGAGCTCCTATAATTCACCCCTCCACTTT; V gene: TRBV9; clone size: -; J gene: TRBJ1-6; D gene: -
CDR3 protein: CASPLGQSYEQYF; CDR3 DNA: TGTGCCAGCCCGCTAGGACAGTCCTACGAGCAGTACTTC; V gene: TRBV27; clone size: -; J gene: TRBJ2-7; D gene: -
CDR3 protein: CASSEIRGMRQPQHF; CDR3 DNA: TGTGCCAGCAGTGAAATCAGGGGGATGAGGCAGCCCCAGCATTTT; V gene: TRBV2; clone size: -; J gene: TRBJ1-5; D gene: TRBD1
CDR3 protein: CASSLAGGKLFF; CDR3 DNA: TGTGCCAGCAGCTTGGCCGGTGGAAAACTGTTTTTT; V gene: TRBV5-6; clone size: -; J gene: TRBJ1-4; D gene: -
CDR3 protein: CASSVEEDRGEAFF; CDR3 DNA: TGTGCCAGCAGCGTAGAGGAGGACAGGGGAGAAGCTTTCTTT; V gene: TRBV9; clone size: -; J gene: TRBJ1-1; D gene: TRBD1
CDR3 protein: CASSPIGHSKNYGYTF; CDR3 DNA: TGCGCCAGCAGCCCGATCGGACATTCCAAGAACTATGGCTACACCTTC; V gene: TRBV4-1; clone size: -; J gene: TRBJ1-2; D gene: -
CDR3 protein: CASSRGGSEAFF; CDR3 DNA: TGTGCCAGCAGCCGGGGGGGATCTGAAGCTTTCTTT; V gene: TRBV7-6; clone size: -; J gene: TRBJ1-1; D gene: -
CDR3 protein: CASSHGTGGPAYNEQFF; CDR3 DNA: TGTGCCAGCTCACATGGGACAGGGGGCCCCGCCTACAATGAGCAGTTCTTC; V gene: TRBV18; clone size: -; J gene: TRBJ2-1; D gene: TRBD1
CDR3 protein: CASSPPRGDEAFF; CDR3 DNA: TGTGCCAGTAGTCCCCCCAGAGGAGATGAAGCTTTCTTT; V gene: TRBV19; clone size: -; J gene: TRBJ1-1; D gene: -
CDR3 protein: CASSFGSGADEQFF; CDR3 DNA: -; V gene: TRBV12-1; clone size: -; J gene: TRBJ2-1; D gene: -
CDR3 protein: CASSEYSGGETQYF; CDR3 DNA: TGTGCCAGCAGTGAATACTCAGGGGGAGAGACCCAGTACTTC; V gene: TRBV25-1; clone size: once; J gene: TRBJ2-5; D gene: TRBD1
CDR3 protein: CASSLYDRSEQFF; CDR3 DNA: TGTGCCAGCAGTTTATACGACCGGAGTGAGCAGTTCTTC; V gene: TRBV6-2/TRBV6-3; clone size: once; J gene: TRBJ2-1; D gene: -
CDR3 protein: CASSLLVSWAQLGNTIYF; CDR3 DNA: TGTGCCAGCAGCTTACTCGTTAGTTGGGCCCAGCTCGGAAACACCATATATTTT; V gene: TRBV11-2; clone size: -; J gene: TRBJ1-3; D gene: -
CDR3 protein: CASDAGAGQPQHF; CDR3 DNA: TGTGCCAGCGACGCGGGGGCCGGCCAGCCCCAGCATTTT; V gene: TRBV12-3/TRBV12-4; clone size: -; J gene: TRBJ1-5; D gene: -
CDR3 protein: CASSLYTEAFF; CDR3 DNA: TGTGCCAGTAGTCTTTACACTGAAGCTTTCTTT; V gene: TRBV19; clone size: -; J gene: TRBJ1-1; D gene: -
CDR3 protein: CASSQDSYEQYF; CDR3 DNA: TGTGCCAGCAGTCAGGATTCCTACGAGCAGTACTTC; V gene: TRBV6-2/TRBV6-3; clone size: -; J gene: TRBJ2-7; D gene: -